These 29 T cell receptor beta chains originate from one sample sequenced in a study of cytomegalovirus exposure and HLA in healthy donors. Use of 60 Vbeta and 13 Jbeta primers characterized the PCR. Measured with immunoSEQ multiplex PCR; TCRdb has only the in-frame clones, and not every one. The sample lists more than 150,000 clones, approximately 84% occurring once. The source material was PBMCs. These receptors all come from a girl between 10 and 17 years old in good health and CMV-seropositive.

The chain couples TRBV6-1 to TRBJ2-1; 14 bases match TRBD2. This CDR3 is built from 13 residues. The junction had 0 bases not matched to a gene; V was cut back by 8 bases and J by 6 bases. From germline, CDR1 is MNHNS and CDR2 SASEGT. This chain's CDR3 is CASGTSGSNEQFF. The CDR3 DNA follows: TGTGCCAGCGGGACTAGCGGGAGCAATGAGCAGTTCTTC.

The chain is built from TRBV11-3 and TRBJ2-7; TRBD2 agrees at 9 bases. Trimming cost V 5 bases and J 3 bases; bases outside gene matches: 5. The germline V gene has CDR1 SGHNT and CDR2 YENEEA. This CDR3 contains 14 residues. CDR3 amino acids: CASSPTSGHYEQYF. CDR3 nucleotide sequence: TGTGCCAGCAGCCCGACTAGCGGCCACTACGAGCAGTACTTC.

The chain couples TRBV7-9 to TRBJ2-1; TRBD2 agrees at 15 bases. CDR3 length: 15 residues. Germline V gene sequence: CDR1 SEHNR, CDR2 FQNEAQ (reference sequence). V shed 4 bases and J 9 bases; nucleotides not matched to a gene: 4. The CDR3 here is CASSWGLAGGGEQFF. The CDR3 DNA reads TGTGCCAGCAGCTGGGGACTAGCGGGAGGTGGTGAGCAGTTCTTC.

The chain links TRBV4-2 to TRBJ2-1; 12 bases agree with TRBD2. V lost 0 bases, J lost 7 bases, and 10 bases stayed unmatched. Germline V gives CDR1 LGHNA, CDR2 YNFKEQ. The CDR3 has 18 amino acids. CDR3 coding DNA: TGTGCCAGCAGCCAAGAAACAAGGACTAGCGGGATTGGAAATGAGCAGTTCTTC. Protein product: CASSQETRTSGIGNEQFF.

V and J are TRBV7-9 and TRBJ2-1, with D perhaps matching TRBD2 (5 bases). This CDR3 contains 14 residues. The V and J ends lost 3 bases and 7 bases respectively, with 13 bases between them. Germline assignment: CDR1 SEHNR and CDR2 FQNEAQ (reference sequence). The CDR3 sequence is CASSFEGLRNEQFF. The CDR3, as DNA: TGTGCCAGCAGCTTTGAGGGCCTAAGGAATGAGCAGTTCTTC.

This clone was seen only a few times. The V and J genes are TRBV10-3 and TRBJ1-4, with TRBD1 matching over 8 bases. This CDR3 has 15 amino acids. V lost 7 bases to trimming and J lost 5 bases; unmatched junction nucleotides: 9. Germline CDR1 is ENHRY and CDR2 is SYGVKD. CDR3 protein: CAINGQGAGNEKLFF. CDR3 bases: TGTGCCATCAATGGCCAGGGGGCCGGGAATGAAAAACTGTTTTTT.

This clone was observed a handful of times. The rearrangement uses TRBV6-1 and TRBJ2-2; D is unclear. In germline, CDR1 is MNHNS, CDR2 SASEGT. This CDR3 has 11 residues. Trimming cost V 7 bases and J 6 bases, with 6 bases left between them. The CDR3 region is CASIYAGELFF. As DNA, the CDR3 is TGTGCCAGCATATATGCCGGGGAGCTGTTTTTT.

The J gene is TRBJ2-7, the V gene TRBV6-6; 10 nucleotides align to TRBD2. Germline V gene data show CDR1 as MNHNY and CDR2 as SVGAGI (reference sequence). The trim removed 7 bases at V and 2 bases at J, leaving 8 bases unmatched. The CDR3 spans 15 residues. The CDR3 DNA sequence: TGTGCCAGCACTCGACTAGCGGGCGCAGCCTACGAGCAGTACTTC. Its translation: CASTRLAGAAYEQYF.

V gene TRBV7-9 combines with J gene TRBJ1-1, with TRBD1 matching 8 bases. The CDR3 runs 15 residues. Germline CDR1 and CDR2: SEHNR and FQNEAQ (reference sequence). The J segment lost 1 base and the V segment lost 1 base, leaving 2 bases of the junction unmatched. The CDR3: CASSLGDRPNTEAFF. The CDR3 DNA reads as TGTGCCAGCAGCTTAGGGGACAGGCCGAACACTGAAGCTTTCTTT.

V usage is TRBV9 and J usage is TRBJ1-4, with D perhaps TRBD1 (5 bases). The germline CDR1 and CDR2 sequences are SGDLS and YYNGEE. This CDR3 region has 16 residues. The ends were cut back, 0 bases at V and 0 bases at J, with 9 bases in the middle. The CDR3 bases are TGTGCCAGCAGCGTAGGTCAGGGCGCAACTAATGAAAAACTGTTTTTT. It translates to CASSVGQGATNEKLFF.

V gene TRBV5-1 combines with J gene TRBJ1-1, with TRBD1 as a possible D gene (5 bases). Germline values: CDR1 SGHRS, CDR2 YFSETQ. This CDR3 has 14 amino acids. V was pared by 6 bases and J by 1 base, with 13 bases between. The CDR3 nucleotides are TGCGCCAGCACCCCAACCGGACAGAACACTGAAGCTTTCTTT. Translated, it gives CASTPTGQNTEAFF.

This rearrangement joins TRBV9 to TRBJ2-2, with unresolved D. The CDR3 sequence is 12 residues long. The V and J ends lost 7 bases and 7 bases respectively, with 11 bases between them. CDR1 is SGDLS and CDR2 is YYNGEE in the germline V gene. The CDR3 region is CASPPTGGELFF. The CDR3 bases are TGTGCCAGCCCCCCAACGGGCGGGGAGCTGTTTTTT.

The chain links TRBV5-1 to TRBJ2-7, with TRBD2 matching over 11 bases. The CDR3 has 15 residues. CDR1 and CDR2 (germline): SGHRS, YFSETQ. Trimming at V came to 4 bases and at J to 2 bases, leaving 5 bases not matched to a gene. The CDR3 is CASSTSLAGAYEQYF. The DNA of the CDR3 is TGCGCCAGCAGCACCTCACTAGCGGGGGCCTACGAGCAGTACTTC.

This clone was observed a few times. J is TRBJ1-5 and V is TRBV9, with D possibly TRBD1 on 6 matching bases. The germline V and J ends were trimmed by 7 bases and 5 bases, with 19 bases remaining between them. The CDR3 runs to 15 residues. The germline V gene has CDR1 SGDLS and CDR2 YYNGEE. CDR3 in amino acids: CASSGGHGDHQPQHF. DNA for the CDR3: TGTGCCAGCTCGGGGGGACACGGCGACCATCAGCCCCAGCATTTT.

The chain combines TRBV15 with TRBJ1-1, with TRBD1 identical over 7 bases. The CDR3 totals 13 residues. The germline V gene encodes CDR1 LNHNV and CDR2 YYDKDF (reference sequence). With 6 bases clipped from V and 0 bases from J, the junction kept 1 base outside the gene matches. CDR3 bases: TGTGCCACCAGGACAGGGTTGAACACTGAAGCTTTCTTT. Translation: CATRTGLNTEAFF. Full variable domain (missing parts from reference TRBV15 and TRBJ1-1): DAMVIQNPRYQVTQFGKPVTLSCSQTLNHNVMYWYQQKSSQAPKLLFHYYDKDFNNEADTPDNFQSRRPNTSFCFLDIRSPGLGDTAMYLCATRTGLNTEAFFGQGTRLTVV.

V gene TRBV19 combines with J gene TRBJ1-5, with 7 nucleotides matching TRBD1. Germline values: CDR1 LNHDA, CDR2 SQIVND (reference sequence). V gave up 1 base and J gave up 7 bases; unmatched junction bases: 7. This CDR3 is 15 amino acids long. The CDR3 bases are TGTGCCAGTAGTATAGGGGGGCAGGGGGGCCAGCCCCAGCATTTT. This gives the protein CASSIGGQGGQPQHF. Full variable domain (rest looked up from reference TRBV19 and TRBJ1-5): DGGITQSPKYLFRKEGQNVTLSCEQNLNHDAMYWYRQDPGQGLRLIYYSQIVNDFQKGDIAEGYSVSREKKESFPLTVTSAQKNPTAFYLCASSIGGQGGQPQHFGDGTRLSIL.

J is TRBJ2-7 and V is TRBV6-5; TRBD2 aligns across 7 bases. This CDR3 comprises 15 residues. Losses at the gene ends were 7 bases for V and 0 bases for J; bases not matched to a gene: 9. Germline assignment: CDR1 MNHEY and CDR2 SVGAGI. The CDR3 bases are TGTGCCAGCACTCAAAGCGGGGCAAACTCCTACGAGCAGTACTTC. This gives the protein CASTQSGANSYEQYF.

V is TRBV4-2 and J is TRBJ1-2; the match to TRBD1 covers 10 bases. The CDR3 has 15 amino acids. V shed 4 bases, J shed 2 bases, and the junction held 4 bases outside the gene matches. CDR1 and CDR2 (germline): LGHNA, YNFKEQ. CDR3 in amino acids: CASSRADRGNYGYTF. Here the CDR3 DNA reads TGTGCCAGCAGCCGAGCGGACAGGGGGAACTATGGCTACACCTTC.

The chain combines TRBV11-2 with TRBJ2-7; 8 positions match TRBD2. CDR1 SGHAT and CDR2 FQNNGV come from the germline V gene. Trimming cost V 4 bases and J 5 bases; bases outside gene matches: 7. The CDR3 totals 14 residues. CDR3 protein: CASSSGLVFNEQYF. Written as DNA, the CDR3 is TGTGCCAGCAGCTCGGGACTAGTATTCAACGAGCAGTACTTC.

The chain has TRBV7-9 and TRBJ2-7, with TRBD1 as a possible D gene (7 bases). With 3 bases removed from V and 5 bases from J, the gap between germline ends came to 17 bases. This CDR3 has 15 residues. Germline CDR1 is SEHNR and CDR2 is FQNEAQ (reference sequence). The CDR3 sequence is CASSLAQGGFHEQYF. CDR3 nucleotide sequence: TGTGCCAGCAGCTTGGCCCAGGGGGGCTTCCACGAGCAGTACTTC.

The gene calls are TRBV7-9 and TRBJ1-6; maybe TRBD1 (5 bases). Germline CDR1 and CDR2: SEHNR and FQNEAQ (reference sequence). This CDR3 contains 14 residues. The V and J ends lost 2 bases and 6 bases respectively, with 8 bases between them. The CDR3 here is CASSLPQGNSPLHF. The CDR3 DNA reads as TGTGCCAGCAGCTTACCCCAGGGTAATTCACCCCTCCACTTT.

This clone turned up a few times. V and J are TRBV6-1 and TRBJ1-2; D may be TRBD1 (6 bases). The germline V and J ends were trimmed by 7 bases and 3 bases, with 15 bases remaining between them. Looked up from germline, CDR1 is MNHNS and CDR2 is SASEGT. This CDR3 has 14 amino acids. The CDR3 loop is CASTIPTGYYGYTF. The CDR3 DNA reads TGTGCCAGCACGATACCAACAGGGTACTATGGCTACACCTTC.

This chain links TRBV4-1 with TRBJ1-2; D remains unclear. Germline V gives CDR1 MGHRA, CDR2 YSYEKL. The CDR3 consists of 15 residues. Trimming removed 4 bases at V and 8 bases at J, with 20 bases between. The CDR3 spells CASSPVVLAPTGYTF. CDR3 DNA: TGCGCCAGCAGCCCAGTTGTGCTGGCTCCCACGGGCTACACCTTC.

CDR3: CASSQGVLTEAFF. CDR3 nucleotide sequence: TGTGCCAGCAGCCAGGGGGTTTTGACTGAAGCTTTCTTT. J is TRBJ1-1 and V is TRBV5-6, with 7 positions matching TRBD1. The CDR3 extends over 13 amino acids. CDR1 SGHDT and CDR2 YYEEEE come from the germline V gene. V lost 4 bases to trimming and J lost 5 bases; unmatched junction nucleotides: 5.

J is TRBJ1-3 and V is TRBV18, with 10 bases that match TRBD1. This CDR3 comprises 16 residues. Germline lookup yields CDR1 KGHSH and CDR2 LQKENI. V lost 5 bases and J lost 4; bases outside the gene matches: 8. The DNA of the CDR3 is TGTGCCAGCTCAGCCTCCGGGACAGGGGTCGGAAACACCATATATTTT. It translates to CASSASGTGVGNTIYF.

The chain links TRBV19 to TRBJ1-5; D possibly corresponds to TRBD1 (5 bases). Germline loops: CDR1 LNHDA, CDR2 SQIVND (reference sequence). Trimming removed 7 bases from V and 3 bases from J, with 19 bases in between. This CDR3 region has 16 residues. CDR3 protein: CASTPSGGFSNQPQHF. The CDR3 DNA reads TGTGCCAGTACTCCCTCGGGGGGGTTTTCCAATCAGCCCCAGCATTTT. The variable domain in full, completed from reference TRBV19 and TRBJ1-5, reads DGGITQSPKYLFRKEGQNVTLSCEQNLNHDAMYWYRQDPGQGLRLIYYSQIVNDFQKGDIAEGYSVSREKKESFPLTVTSAQKNPTAFYLCASTPSGGFSNQPQHFGDGTRLSIL.

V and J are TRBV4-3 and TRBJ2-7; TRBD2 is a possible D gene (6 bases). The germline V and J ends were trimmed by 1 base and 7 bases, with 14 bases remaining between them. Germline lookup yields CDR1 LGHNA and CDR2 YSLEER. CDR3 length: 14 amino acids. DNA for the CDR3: TGCGCCAGCAGCCAAGGCCGGGGGACTTGGGAGCAGTACTTC. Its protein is CASSQGRGTWEQYF.

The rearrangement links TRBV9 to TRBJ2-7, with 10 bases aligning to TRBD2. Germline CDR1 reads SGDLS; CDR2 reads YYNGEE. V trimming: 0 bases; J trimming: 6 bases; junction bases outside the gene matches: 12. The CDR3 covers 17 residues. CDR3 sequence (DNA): TGTGCCAGCAGCGTAGGAATCGGGGAGGTAGCGGGAGGCGAGCAGTACTTC. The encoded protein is CASSVGIGEVAGGEQYF.

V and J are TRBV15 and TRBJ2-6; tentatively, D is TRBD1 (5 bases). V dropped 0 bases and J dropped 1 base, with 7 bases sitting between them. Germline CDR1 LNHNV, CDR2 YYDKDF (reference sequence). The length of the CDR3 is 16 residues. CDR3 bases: TGTGCCACCAGCAGAGAGTCAGGGTCTGGGGCCAACGTCCTGACTTTC. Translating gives CATSRESGSGANVLTF. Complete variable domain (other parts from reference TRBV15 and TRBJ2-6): DAMVIQNPRYQVTQFGKPVTLSCSQTLNHNVMYWYQQKSSQAPKLLFHYYDKDFNNEADTPDNFQSRRPNTSFCFLDIRSPGLGDTAMYLCATSRESGSGANVLTFGAGSRLTVL.